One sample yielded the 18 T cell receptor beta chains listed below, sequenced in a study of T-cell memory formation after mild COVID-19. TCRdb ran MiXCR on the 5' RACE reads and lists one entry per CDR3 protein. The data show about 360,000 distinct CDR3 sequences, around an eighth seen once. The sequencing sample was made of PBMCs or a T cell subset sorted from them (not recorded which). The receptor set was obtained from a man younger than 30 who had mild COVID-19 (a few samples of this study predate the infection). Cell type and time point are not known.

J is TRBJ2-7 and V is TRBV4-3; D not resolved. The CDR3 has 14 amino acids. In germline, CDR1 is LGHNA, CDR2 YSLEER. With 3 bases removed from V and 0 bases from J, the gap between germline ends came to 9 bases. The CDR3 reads CASSQVTSSYEQYF. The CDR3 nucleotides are TGCGCCAGCAGCCAGGTAACTTCCTCCTACGAGCAGTACTTC.

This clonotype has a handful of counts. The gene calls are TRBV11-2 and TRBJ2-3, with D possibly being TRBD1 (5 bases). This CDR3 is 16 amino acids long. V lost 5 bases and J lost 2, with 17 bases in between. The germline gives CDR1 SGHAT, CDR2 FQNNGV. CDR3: CASSTRQTSNTDTQYF. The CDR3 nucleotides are TGTGCCAGCAGCACAAGACAGACTTCTAACACAGATACGCAGTATTTT.

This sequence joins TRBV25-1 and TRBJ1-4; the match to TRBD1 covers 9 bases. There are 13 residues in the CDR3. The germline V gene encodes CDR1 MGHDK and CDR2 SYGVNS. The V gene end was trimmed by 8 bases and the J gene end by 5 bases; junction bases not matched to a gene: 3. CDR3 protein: CASSGQGNEKLFF. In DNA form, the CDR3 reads TGTGCCAGCTCCGGACAGGGGAATGAAAAACTGTTTTTT. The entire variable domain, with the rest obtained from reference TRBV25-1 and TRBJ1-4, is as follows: EADIYQTPRYLVIGTGKKITLECSQTMGHDKMYWYQQDPGMELHLIHYSYGVNSTEKGDLSSESTVSRIRTEHFPLTLESARPSHTSQYLCASSGQGNEKLFFGSGTQLSVL.

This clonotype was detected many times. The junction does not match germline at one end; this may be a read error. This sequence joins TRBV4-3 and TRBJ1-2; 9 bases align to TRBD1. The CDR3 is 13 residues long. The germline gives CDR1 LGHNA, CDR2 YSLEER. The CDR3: CASSQDRGYGYTF. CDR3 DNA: TGTGCCAGCAGTCAGGACAGGGGCTATGGCTACACCTTC.

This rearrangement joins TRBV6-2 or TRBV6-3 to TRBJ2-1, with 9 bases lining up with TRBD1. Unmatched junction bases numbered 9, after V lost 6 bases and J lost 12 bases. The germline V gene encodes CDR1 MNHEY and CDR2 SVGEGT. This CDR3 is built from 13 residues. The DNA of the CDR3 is TGTGCCAGCAGGGGGACAGGGCCGACACCGCAGTTCTTC. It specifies CASRGTGPTPQFF.

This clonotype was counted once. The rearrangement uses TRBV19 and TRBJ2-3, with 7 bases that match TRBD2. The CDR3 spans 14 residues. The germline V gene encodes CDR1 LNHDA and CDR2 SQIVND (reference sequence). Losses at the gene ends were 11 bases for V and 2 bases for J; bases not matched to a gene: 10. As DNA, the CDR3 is TGTGCCTCAAACGGGGGACTACTCACAGATACGCAGTATTTT. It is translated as CASNGGLLTDTQYF. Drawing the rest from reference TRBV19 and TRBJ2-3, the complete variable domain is DGGITQSPKYLFRKEGQNVTLSCEQNLNHDAMYWYRQDPGQGLRLIYYSQIVNDFQKGDIAEGYSVSREKKESFPLTVTSAQKNPTAFYLCASNGGLLTDTQYFGPGTRLTVL.

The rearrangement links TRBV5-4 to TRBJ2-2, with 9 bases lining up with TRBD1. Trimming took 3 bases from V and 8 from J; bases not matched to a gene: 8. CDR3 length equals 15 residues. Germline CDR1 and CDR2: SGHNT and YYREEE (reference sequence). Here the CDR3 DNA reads TGTGCCAGCAGCTGGACAGGGGAAGGAACTGGGGAGCTGTTTTTT. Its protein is CASSWTGEGTGELFF.

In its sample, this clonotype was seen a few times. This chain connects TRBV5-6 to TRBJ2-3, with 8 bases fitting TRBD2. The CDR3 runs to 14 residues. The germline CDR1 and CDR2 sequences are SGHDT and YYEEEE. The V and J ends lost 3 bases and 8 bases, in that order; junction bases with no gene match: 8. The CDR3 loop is CASSSLRGVVTQYF. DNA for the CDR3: TGTGCCAGCAGCTCTTTGCGGGGGGTTGTTACGCAGTATTTT.

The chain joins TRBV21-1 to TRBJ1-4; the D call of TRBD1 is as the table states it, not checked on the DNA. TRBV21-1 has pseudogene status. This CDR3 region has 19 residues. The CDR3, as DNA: TGTGCCAGAGTCATAGGGACGAAAACCTCAAGGGCGGCTAATGAAAAACTGTTTTTT. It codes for CARVIGTKTSRAANEKLFF.

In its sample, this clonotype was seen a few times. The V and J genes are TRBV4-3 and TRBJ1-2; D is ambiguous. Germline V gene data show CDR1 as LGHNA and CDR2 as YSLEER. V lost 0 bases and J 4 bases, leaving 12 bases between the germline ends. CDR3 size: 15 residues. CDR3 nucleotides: TGCGCCAGCAGCCAAGAACTGTGGGAGTCCTATGGCTACACCTTC. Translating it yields CASSQELWESYGYTF.

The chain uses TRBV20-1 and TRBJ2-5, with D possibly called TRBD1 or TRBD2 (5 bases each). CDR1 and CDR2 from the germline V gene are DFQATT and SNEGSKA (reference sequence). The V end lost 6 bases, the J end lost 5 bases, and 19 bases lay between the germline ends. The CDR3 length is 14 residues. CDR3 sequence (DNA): TGCAGTGCGCTAGATACAGGACTGGCGGAGACCCAGTACTTC. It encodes CSALDTGLAETQYF.

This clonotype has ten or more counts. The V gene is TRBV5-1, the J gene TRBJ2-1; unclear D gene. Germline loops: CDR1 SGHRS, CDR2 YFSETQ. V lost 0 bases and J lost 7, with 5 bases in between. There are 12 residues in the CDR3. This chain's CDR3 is CASSLGQNEQFF. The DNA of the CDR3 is TGCGCCAGCAGCTTGGGTCAAAATGAGCAGTTCTTC. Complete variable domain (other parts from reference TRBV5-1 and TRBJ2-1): KAGVTQTPRYLIKTRGQQVTLSCSPISGHRSVSWYQQTPGQGLQFLFEYFSETQRNKGNFPGRFSGRQFSNSRSEMNVSTLELGDSALYLCASSLGQNEQFFGPGTRLTVL.

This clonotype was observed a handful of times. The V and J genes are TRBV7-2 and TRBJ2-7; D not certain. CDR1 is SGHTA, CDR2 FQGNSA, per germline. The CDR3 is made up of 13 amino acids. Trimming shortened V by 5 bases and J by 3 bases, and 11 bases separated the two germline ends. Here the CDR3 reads CASSRDRNYEQYF. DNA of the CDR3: TGTGCCAGCAGCCGAGACCGAAACTACGAGCAGTACTTC.

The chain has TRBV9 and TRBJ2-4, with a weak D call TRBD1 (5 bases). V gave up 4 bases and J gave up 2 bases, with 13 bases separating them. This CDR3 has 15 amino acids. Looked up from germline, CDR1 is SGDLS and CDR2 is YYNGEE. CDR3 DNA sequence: TGTGCCAGCAGCCCGCAGGGCATGACCAAAAACATTCAGTACTTC. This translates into CASSPQGMTKNIQYF.

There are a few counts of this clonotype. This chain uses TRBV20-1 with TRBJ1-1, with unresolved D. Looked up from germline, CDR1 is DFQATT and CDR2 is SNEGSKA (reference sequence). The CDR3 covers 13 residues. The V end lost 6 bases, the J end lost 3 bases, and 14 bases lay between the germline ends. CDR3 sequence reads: CSAMRGRDTEAFF. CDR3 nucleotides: TGCAGTGCCATGAGAGGACGGGACACTGAAGCTTTCTTT.

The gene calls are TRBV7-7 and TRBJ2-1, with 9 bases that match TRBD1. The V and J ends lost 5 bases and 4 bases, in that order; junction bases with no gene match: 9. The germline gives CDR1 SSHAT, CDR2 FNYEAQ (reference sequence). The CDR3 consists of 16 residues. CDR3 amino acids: CASSQGETGGYNEQFF. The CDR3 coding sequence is TGTGCCAGCAGCCAAGGAGAGACAGGGGGATACAATGAGCAGTTCTTC.

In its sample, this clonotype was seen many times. The CDR3 DNA reads TGTGCCAGCAGTGGACTAGCGGGGCAAGAGACCCAGTACTTC. This codes for CASSGLAGQETQYF. This rearrangement joins TRBV25-1 to TRBJ2-5, with 11 bases fitting TRBD2. The CDR3 is 14 residues long. Germline lookup yields CDR1 MGHDK and CDR2 SYGVNS. Losses at the gene ends were 4 bases for V and 2 bases for J; bases not matched to a gene: 0.

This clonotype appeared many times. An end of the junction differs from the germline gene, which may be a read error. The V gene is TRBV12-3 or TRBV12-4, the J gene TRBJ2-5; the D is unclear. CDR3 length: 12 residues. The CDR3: CASSFGRETQYF. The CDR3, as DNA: TGCGCCAGCAGCTTCGGCCGTGAGACCCAGTACTTC.